This TCR beta chain was profiled in a study of T cell responses to AZD1222 COVID-19 vaccine. Trimming left V 0 bases short and J 7 bases short, with 12 bases between. This CDR3 has 14 residues. Germline CDR1 is LNHNV and CDR2 is YYDKDF (reference sequence). Repertoires were generated with immunoSEQ multiplex PCR, while TCRdb's copy carries only in-frame clones and drops some. The sample lists about 180,000 clones, around 90% seen once, with less than 2.5% in the top ten. The clonotype comes from an adult who received the AZD1222 COVID-19 vaccine. Sample: peripheral blood, taken 28 days after the second AZD1222 dose. This chain uses TRBV15 with TRBJ1-2, with D possibly being TRBD1 (5 bases). CDR3 sequence reads: CATSRDGGGVGYTF. The CDR3 nucleotides are TGTGCCACCAGCAGAGATGGGGGAGGGGTTGGCTACACCTTC.